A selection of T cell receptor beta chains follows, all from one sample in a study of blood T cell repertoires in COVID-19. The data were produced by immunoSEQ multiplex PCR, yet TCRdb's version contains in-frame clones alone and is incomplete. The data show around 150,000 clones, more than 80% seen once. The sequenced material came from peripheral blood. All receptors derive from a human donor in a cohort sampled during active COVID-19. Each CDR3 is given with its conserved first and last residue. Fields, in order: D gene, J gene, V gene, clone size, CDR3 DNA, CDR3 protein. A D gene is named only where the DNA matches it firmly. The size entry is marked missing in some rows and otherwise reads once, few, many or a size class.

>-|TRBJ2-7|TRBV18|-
TGTGCCAGCTCACCACAGGGGCAGGGCGAGCAGTACTTC
CASSPQGQGEQYF
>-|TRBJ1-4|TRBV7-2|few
TGTGCCAGCAGGAGTAGGGGTCAGGAGAATGAAAAACTGTTTTTT
CASRSRGQENEKLFF
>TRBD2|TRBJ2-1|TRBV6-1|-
TGTGCCAGCAGTGAACCCTCCGGCGTCGGACTAGCGGGGGGAAACAATGAGCAGTTCTTC
CASSEPSGVGLAGGNNEQFF
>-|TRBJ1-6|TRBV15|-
TGTGCCACCAGCAGAGATCTGGGGGGGCTAACAGGTTCACCCCTCCACTTT
CATSRDLGGLTGSPLHF
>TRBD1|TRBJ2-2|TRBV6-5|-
TGTGCCAGCAGCCAGGGACAGATGAACACCGGGGAGCTGTTTTTT
CASSQGQMNTGELFF
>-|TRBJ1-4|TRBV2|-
TGTGCCAGCAAAAACAGGGACGGTGAAAAACTGTTTTTT
CASKNRDGEKLFF
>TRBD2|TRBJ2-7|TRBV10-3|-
TGTGCCATCACCGCGGGGGGACGTACGGAGCAGTACTTC
CAITAGGRTEQYF
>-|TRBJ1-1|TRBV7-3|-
TGTGCCAGCAGCGTCCAGGGCGGCACTGAAGCTTTCTTT
CASSVQGGTEAFF
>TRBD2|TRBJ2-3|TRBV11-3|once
TGTGCCAGCAGCTTGGGAGGGTTTAGCACAGATACGCAGTATTTT
CASSLGGFSTDTQYF
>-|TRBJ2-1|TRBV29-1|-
TGCAGCGTTGAGGGCGAACGGGAGCAGTTCTTC
CSVEGEREQFF
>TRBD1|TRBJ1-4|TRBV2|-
TGTGCCAGCACCACGGGACAGGGCGGCGAAAAACTGTTTTTT
CASTTGQGGEKLFF
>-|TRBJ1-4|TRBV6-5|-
TGTGCCAGCAGTTACTCGACAGGAGAGGAAAAACTGTTTTTT
CASSYSTGEEKLFF
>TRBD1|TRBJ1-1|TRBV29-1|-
TGCAGCGTTTCGGGACAGGAGAACACTGAAGCTTTCTTT
CSVSGQENTEAFF
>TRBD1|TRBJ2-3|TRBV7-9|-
TGTGCCAGCAGCCAGGGGGACAGGGGGCGAGTAGATACGCAGTATTTT
CASSQGDRGRVDTQYF
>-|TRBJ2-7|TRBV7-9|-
TGTGCCAGCAGCCCAGACAGCTCCTACGAGCAGTACTTC
CASSPDSSYEQYF
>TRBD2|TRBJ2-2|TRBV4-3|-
TGCGCCAGCAGCTCTCGGGTAGCGGGAGGGTTGAACACCGGGGAGCTGTTTTTT
CASSSRVAGGLNTGELFF
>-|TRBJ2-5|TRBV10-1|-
TGCGCCAGCAGTGAGTCCGGAGGTTCGTGGGAGACCCAGTACTTC
CASSESGGSWETQYF
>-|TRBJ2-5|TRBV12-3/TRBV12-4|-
TGTGCCAGCAGTTTCGGGGGGCCAGAGACCCAGTACTTC
CASSFGGPETQYF
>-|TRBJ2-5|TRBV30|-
TGTGCCTGGAGTGTACTGACTGTTGGGGAGACCCAGTACTTC
CAWSVLTVGETQYF
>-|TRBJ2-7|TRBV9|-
TGTGCCAGCAGCGTAGAGGCTAGCGACTACGAGCAGTACTTC
CASSVEASDYEQYF
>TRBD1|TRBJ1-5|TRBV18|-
TGTGCCAGCTCACGATTAAGTTCCAGGGGGGCAGGTCAGCCCCAGCATTTT
CASSRLSSRGAGQPQHF
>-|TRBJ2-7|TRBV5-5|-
TGTGCCAGCAGCCGGGTGATTGTCAGGGGCTACGAGCAGTACTTC
CASSRVIVRGYEQYF
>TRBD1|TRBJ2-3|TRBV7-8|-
TGTGCCAGCAGTTCACAGGGGGTGAGCACAGATACGCAGTATTTT
CASSSQGVSTDTQYF
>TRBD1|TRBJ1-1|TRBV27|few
TGTGCCAGCAGTCGTCGACAGGGTGAAGCTTTCTTT
CASSRRQGEAFF
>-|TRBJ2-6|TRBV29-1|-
TGCAGCGCTGGGACGGGGGTTGTGGGGGGGGCCAACGTCCTGACTTTC
CSAGTGVVGGANVLTF
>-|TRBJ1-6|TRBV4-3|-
TGCGCCAGCAGCCAGTACGACGGCGGGCCGAGCTCCTATAATTCACCCCTCCACTTT
CASSQYDGGPSSYNSPLHF
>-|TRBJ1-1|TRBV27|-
TGTGCCAGCAGTTTCAACAGGGTCACTGAAGCTTTCTTT
CASSFNRVTEAFF